This TCR beta chain emerged from a study of cytomegalovirus exposure and HLA in healthy donors. Study context: Tens of millions of unique TCRs from HLA-typed donors made up an early data release. Notes on the study in general: A list of 164 TCR beta chains associated with cytomegalovirus was given. Productive rates of about 90% or about 30% were seen for most TCR beta V segments in an earlier analysis.

There were likely unrecorded immune exposures, though donors were nominally healthy when sampled. PCR involved 60 Vbeta and 13 Jbeta primers. Here immunoSEQ multiplex PCR was the method, and the copy in TCRdb shows in-frame clones only, minus some. Seen here are more than 150,000 clones, 80% observed once, and the top ten hold approximately 2%. This clone was observed a single time. Its antigen remains unknown. The sequence was collected from a woman in her 30s in good health and CMV-seronegative. The specimen was PBMCs.

CDR3 amino acids: CASSIGGGTQYF. CDR3 nucleotide sequence: TGTGCCAGTAGTATTGGCGGAGGGACCCAGTACTTC. The chain combines TRBV19 with TRBJ2-5; TRBD2 might be the D (5 bases). The germline V gene encodes CDR1 LNHDA and CDR2 SQIVND (reference sequence). V lost 3 bases and J 7 bases, leaving 9 bases between the germline ends. This CDR3 region has 12 residues. Full variable domain (rest looked up from reference TRBV19 and TRBJ2-5): DGGITQSPKYLFRKEGQNVTLSCEQNLNHDAMYWYRQDPGQGLRLIYYSQIVNDFQKGDIAEGYSVSREKKESFPLTVTSAQKNPTAFYLCASSIGGGTQYFGPGTRLLVL.